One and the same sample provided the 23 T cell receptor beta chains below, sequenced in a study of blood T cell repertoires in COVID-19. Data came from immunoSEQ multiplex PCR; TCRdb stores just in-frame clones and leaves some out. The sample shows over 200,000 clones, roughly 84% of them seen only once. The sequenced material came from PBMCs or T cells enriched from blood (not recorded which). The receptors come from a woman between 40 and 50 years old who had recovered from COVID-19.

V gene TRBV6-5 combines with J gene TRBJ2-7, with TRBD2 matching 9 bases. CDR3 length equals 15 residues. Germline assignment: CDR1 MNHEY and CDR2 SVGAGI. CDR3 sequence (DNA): TGTGCGAGAGTTGCGCCTAGCGGGAAGAGGAGTGAGCAGTACTTC. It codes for CARVAPSGKRSEQYF.

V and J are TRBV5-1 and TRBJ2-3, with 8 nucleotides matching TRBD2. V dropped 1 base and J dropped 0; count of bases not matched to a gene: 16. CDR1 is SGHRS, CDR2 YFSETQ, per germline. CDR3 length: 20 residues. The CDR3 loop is CASSLRPSGSLKGSTDTQYF. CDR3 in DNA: TGCGCCAGCAGCTTGAGGCCCAGCGGGAGTCTGAAAGGGAGCACAGATACGCAGTATTTT.

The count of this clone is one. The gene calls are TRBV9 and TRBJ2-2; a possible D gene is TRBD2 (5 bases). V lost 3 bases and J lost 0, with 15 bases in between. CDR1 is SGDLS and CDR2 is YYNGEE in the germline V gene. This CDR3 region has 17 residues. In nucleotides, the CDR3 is TGTGCCAGCAGCGGAACTAGTAGGGCACCGAACACCGGGGAGCTGTTTTTT. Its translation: CASSGTSRAPNTGELFF.

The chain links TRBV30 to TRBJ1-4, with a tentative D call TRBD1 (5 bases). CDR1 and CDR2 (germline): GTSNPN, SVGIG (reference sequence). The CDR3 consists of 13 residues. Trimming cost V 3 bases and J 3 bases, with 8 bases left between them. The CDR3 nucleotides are TGTGCCTGGAGGACAGTCGCTAATGAAAAACTGTTTTTT. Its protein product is CAWRTVANEKLFF.

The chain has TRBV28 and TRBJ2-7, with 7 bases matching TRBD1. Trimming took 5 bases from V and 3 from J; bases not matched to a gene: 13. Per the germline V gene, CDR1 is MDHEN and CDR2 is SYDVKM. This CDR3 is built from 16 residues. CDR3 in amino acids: CASSADPRTGYYEQYF. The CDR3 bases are TGTGCCAGCAGTGCAGACCCCAGGACAGGCTACTACGAGCAGTACTTC.

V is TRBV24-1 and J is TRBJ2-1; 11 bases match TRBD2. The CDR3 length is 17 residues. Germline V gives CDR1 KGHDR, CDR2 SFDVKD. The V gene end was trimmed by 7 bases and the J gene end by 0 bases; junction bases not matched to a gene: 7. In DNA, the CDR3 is TGTGCCACCAGCTCGACTAGCGGGATGAGCTCCTACAATGAGCAGTTCTTC. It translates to CATSSTSGMSSYNEQFF.

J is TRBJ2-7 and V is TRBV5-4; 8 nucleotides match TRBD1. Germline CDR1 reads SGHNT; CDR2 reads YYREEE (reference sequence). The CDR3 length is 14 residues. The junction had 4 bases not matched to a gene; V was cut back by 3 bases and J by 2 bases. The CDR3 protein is CASSSGQVPYEQYF. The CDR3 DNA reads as TGTGCCAGCAGCTCGGGACAGGTTCCCTACGAGCAGTACTTC.

CDR3 protein: CPPSRRGRENTGELFF. The CDR3 DNA follows: TGCCCCCCCAGCCGGAGGGGGCGGGAGAACACCGGGGAGCTGTTTTTT. V usage is TRBV10-2 and J usage is TRBJ2-2, with TRBD1 as a possible D gene (7 bases). The CDR3 is 16 amino acids. The germline V gene encodes CDR1 WSHSY and CDR2 SAAADI.

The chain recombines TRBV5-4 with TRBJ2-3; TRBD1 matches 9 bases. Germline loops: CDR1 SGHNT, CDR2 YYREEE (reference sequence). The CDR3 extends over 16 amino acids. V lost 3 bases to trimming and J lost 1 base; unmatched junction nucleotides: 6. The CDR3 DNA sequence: TGTGCCAGCAGCTGGGGCCGGGACAGGGGCACAGATACGCAGTATTTT. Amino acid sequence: CASSWGRDRGTDTQYF.

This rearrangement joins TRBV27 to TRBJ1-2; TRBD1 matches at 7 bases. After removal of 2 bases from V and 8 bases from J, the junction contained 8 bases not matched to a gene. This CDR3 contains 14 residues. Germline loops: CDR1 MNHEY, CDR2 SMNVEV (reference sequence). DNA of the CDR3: TGTGCCAGCAGTTTAAACCGGGACAGCGGGGGCTACACCTTC. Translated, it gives CASSLNRDSGGYTF.

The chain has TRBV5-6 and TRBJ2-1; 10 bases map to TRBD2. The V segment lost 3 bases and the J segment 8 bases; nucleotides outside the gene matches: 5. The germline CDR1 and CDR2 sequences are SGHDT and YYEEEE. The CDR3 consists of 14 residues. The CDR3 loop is CASSSASGSYEQFF. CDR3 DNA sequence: TGTGCCAGCAGCTCGGCTAGCGGGAGTTATGAGCAGTTCTTC.

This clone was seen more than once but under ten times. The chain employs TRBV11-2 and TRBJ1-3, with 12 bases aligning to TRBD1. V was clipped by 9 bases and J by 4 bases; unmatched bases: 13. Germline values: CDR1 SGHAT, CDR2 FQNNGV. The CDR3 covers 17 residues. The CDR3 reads CASTLIRDRGRGNTIYF. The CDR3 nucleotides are TGTGCCAGTACTCTTATTCGGGACAGGGGGCGAGGAAACACCATATATTTT. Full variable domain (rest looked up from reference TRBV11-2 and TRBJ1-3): EAGVAQSPRYKIIEKRQSVAFWCNPISGHATLYWYQQILGQGPKLLIQFQNNGVVDDSQLPKDRFSAERLKGVDSTLKIQPAKLEDSAVYLCASTLIRDRGRGNTIYFGEGSWLTVV.

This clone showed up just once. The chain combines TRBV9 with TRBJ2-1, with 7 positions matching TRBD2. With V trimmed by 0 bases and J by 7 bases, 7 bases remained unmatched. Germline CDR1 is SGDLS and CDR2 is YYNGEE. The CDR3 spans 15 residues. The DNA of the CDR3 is TGTGCCAGCAGCGTAGGAGGGAGGGCCGAAAATGAGCAGTTCTTC. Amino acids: CASSVGGRAENEQFF.

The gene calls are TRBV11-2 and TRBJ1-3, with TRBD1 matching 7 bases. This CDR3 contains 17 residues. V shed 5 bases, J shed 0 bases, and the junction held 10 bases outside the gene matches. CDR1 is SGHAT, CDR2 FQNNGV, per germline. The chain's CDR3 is CASSARSDRLSGNTIYF. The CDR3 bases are TGTGCCAGCAGCGCCCGATCGGACAGGCTCTCTGGAAACACCATATATTTT.

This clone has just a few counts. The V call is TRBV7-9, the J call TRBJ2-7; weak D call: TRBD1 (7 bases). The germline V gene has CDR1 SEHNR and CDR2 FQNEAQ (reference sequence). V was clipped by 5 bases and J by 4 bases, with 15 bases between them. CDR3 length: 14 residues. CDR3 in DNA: TGTGCCAGCAGCATGGCGGCAGGGGGGTACGAGCAGTACTTC. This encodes CASSMAAGGYEQYF.

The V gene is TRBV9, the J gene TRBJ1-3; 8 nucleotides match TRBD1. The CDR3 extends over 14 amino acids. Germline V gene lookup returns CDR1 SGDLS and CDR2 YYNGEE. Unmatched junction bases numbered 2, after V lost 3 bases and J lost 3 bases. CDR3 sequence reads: CASSAGQGGNTIYF. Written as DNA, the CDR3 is TGTGCCAGCAGCGCTGGACAGGGTGGAAACACCATATATTTT. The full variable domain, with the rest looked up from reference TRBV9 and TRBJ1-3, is DSGVTQTPKHLITATGQRVTLRCSPRSGDLSVYWYQQSLDQGLQFLIQYYNGEERAKGNILERFSAQQFPDLHSELNLSSLELGDSALYFCASSAGQGGNTIYFGEGSWLTVV.

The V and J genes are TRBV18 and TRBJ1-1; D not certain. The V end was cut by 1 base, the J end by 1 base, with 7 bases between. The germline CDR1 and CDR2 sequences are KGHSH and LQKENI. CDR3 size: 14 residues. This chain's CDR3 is CASSPLIQNTEAFF. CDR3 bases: TGTGCCAGCTCACCACTCATACAGAACACTGAAGCTTTCTTT. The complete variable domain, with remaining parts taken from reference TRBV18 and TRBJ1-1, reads NAGVMQNPRHLVRRRGQEARLRCSPMKGHSHVYWYRQLPEEGLKFMVYLQKENIIDESGMPKERFSAEFPKEGPSILRIQQVVRGDSAAYFCASSPLIQNTEAFFGQGTRLTVV.

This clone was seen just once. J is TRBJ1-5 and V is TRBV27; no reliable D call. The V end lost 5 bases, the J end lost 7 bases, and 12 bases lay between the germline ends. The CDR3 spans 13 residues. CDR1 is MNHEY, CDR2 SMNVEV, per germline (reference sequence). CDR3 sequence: CASSLRSTQPQHF. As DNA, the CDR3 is TGTGCCAGCAGTCTTCGATCCACACAGCCCCAGCATTTT.

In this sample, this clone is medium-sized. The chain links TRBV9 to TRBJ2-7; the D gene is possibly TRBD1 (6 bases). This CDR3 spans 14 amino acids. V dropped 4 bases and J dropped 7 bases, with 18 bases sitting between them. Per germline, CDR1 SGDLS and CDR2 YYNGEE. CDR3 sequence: CASSPRTELWEQYV. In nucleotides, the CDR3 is TGTGCCAGCAGCCCAAGGACAGAACTATGGGAGCAGTACGTC.

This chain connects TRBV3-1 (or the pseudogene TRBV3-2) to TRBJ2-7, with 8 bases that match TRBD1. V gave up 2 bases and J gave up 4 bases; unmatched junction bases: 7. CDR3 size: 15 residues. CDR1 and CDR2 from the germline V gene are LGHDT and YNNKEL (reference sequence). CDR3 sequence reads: CASSQPDRGGYEQYF. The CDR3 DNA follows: TGTGCCAGCAGCCAACCTGACAGGGGTGGTTACGAGCAGTACTTC.

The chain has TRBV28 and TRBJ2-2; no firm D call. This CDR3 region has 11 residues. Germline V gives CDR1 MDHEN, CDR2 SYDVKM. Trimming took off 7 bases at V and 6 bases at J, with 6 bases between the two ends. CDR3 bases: TGTGCCAGCACCAGCGCCGGGGAGCTGTTTTTT. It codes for CASTSAGELFF.

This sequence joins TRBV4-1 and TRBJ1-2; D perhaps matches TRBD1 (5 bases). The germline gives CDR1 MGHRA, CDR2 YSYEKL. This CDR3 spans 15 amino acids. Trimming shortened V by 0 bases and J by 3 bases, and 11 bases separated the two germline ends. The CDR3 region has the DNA TGCGCCAGCAGCCAAGAGCTGGGGGGAGACTATGGCTACACCTTC. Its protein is CASSQELGGDYGYTF.

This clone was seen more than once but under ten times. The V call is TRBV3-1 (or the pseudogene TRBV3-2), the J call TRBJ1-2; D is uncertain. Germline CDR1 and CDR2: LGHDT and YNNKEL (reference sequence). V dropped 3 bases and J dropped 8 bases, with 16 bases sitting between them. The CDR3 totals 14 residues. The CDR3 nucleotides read TGTGCCAGCAGCCAGGAAGCTGGTAGGAGCGGCTACACCTTC. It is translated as CASSQEAGRSGYTF.